This passage covers 6 T cell receptor beta chains from one sample sequenced in a study of blood T cell repertoires in COVID-19. Profiling relied on immunoSEQ multiplex PCR, and the TCRdb table lists in-frame clones only, not all of them. The table lists some 22,000 clones, about 90% of them singletons, with about 20% in the top ten. The sample was peripheral blood. The receptors come from a man between 65 and 85 years old in a cohort sampled during active COVID-19.

The V gene is TRBV29-1, the J gene TRBJ1-5; TRBD1 matches at 9 bases. Trimming cost V 6 bases and J 1 base; bases outside gene matches: 1. CDR1 is SQVTM, CDR2 ANQGSEA, per germline. The CDR3 spans 13 residues. This chain's CDR3 is CSVGTGSNQPQHF. In DNA form, the CDR3 reads TGCAGCGTGGGGACAGGGAGCAATCAGCCCCAGCATTTT.

The chain links TRBV20-1 to TRBJ1-5; TRBD1 agrees at 10 bases. V dropped 3 bases and J dropped 5; count of bases not matched to a gene: 4. Germline CDR1 reads DFQATT; CDR2 reads SNEGSKA (reference sequence). This CDR3 region has 14 residues. This CDR3 reads CSASPGQGYQPQHF. The CDR3 coding sequence is TGCAGTGCTAGTCCGGGACAGGGGTATCAGCCCCAGCATTTT.

The rearrangement uses TRBV6-1 and TRBJ1-4, with D perhaps TRBD1 (5 bases). The CDR3 is 18 residues long. The ends were cut back, 0 bases at V and 0 bases at J, with 14 bases in the middle. Germline CDR1 MNHNS, CDR2 SASEGT. The CDR3: CASSEALTGSATNEKLFF. The CDR3 DNA reads TGTGCCAGCAGTGAAGCGTTAACAGGCAGTGCAACTAATGAAAAACTGTTTTTT.

This chain uses TRBV7-8 with TRBJ2-2; 8 bases fit TRBD2. The germline V gene has CDR1 SGHVS and CDR2 FQNEAQ. V trimming: 0 bases; J trimming: 4 bases; junction bases outside the gene matches: 1. The CDR3 extends over 15 amino acids. Here the CDR3 reads CASSLASGSTGELFF. Here the CDR3 DNA reads TGTGCCAGCAGCTTAGCAAGCGGGAGCACCGGGGAGCTGTTTTTT.

This chain connects TRBV19 to TRBJ1-5; D is ambiguous. CDR3 size: 14 residues. Trimming took 7 bases from V and 3 from J, leaving 13 bases between them. The germline gives CDR1 LNHDA, CDR2 SQIVND (reference sequence). CDR3 amino acids: CASKLITPNQPQHF. CDR3 sequence (DNA): TGTGCCAGTAAACTAATCACACCCAATCAGCCCCAGCATTTT.

The J gene is TRBJ1-1, the V gene TRBV11-2; TRBD1 aligns across 7 bases. Germline lookup yields CDR1 SGHAT and CDR2 FQNNGV. After removal of 5 bases from V and 4 bases from J, the junction contained 4 bases not matched to a gene. This CDR3 is built from 13 residues. CDR3 sequence reads: CASSRDSITEAFF. CDR3 DNA sequence: TGTGCCAGCAGCCGGGACAGCATCACTGAAGCTTTCTTT.